Sequencing of this TCR beta chain was carried out in a study of shared clonotypes between healthy human individuals. CDR3 length equals 13 residues. The germline V gene encodes CDR1 SQVTM and CDR2 ANQGSEA. The germline V and J ends were trimmed by 4 bases and 2 bases, with 11 bases remaining between them. Terminally differentiated effector memory CD45RA+ cells were excluded by CCR7 positive selection of CD45RO-negative cells. Once extracted for a subset, genomic DNA was divided evenly among several immunoSEQ plates. The repertoire was sequenced with immunoSEQ multiplex PCR; TCRdb's copy has only in-frame clones and lacks some. The data show around 2,000,000 clones, with roughly 91% seen just once and 1.5% to 2% held by the top ten.

This clonotype was sampled from a man between 18 and 35 years old in good health. Some clones in this sample may be carry-over from other donors' samples. Sequenced: naive CD8+ T cells from PBMCs. V usage is TRBV29-1 and J usage is TRBJ1-2, with D uncertain. The chain's CDR3 is CSVGNGLNYGYTF. CDR3 sequence (DNA): TGCAGCGTTGGCAACGGACTAAACTATGGCTACACCTTC.